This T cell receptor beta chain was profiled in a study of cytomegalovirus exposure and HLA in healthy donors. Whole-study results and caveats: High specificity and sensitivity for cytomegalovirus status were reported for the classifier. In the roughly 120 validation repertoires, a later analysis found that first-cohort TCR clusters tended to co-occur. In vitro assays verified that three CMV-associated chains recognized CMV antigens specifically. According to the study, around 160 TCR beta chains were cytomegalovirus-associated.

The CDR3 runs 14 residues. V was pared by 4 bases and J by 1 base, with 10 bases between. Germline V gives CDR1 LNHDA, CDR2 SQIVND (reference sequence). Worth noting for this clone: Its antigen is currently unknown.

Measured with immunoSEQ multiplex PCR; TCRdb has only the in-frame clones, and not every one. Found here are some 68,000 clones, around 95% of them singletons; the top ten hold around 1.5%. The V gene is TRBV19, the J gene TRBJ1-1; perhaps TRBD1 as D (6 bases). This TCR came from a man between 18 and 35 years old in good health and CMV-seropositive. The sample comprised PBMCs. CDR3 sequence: CASSTGQRNTEAFF. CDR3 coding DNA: TGTGCCAGTAGTACCGGACAGAGGAACACTGAAGCTTTCTTT.